A selection of T cell receptor beta chains follows, all from one sample in a study of shared clonotypes between healthy human individuals. Assay: immunoSEQ multiplex PCR; the TCRdb copy retains only in-frame clones and omits some. The table lists about 590,000 clones, roughly 95% of them singletons. Sequencing used naive CD8+ T cells sorted from blood. These receptors originate from a woman in her 30s in good health. Both conserved end residues are part of each CDR3. D genes are given only for firm matches. The size field is filled for only some rows; it gives once, few, many or a size class.

v_call	d_call	clone_size	j_call	cdr3_nt	cdr3_aa
TRBV18	TRBD1	once	TRBJ2-7	TGTGCCAGCTCACCACGGGACAGGGCAACCTCCTACGAGCAGTACTTC	CASSPRDRATSYEQYF
TRBV5-1	TRBD1	-	TRBJ2-7	TGCGCCAGCAGCCCGGGACAGGGCCACGAGCAGTACTTC	CASSPGQGHEQYF
TRBV28	-	-	TRBJ2-5	TGTGCCAGCAGTTCCCCCCAGAGGGGGAATGGCCAAGAGACCCAGTACTTC	CASSSPQRGNGQETQYF
TRBV2	-	-	TRBJ1-2	TGTGCCAGCAACAGGGAGGGTGGCTACACCTTC	CASNREGGYTF
TRBV27	-	-	TRBJ1-2	TGTGCCAGCAGTTTACTGGGGGGGAGTGGCTACACCTTC	CASSLLGGSGYTF
TRBV27	-	-	TRBJ2-7	TGTGCCAGCAGTTTAGCGGAAGCCTACGAGCAGTACTTC	CASSLAEAYEQYF
TRBV5-6	-	-	TRBJ2-4	TGTGCCAGCATCAAACAGGGAGGCAAAAACATTCAGTACTTC	CASIKQGGKNIQYF
TRBV19	-	-	TRBJ1-1	TGTGCCAGTAGGACAGGTCGGAACACTGAAGCTTTCTTT	CASRTGRNTEAFF
TRBV19	-	-	TRBJ2-7	TGTGCCAGTAGTATGCTAGACGGCTCCTACGAGCAGTACTTC	CASSMLDGSYEQYF
TRBV11-2	-	-	TRBJ1-5	TGTGCCAGCAGCGCAAATACGGAACAGCCCCAGCATTTT	CASSANTEQPQHF
TRBV11-2	TRBD2	-	TRBJ2-2	TGTGCCAGCAGCTTCTCTCTAGCGGGTCCCACCGGGGAGCTGTTTTTT	CASSFSLAGPTGELFF
TRBV2	-	-	TRBJ2-7	TGTGCCAGCAGTGCCCAGGGCGGGGACTACGAGCAGTACTTC	CASSAQGGDYEQYF
TRBV7-9	-	-	TRBJ2-3	TGTGCCAGCAGCTTCTTCAGCGGGCCAGATACGCAGTATTTT	CASSFFSGPDTQYF
TRBV18	-	-	TRBJ2-2	TGTGCCAGCTCACCATTCTCGCGGCGCAGGGAGCTGTTTTTT	CASSPFSRRRELFF
TRBV4-1	TRBD2	-	TRBJ2-7	TGCGCCAGCAGCCAAAGATACGGGACTAGCATCCTCTACGAGCAGTACTTC	CASSQRYGTSILYEQYF
TRBV9	TRBD2	-	TRBJ2-5	TGTGCCAGCAGCGTAGCTGACGGGGGGGAGACCCAGTACTTC	CASSVADGGETQYF
TRBV9	-	-	TRBJ2-7	TGTGCCAGCAGCCAAACCTCAAACAGCGCCTACGAGCAGTACTTC	CASSQTSNSAYEQYF
TRBV6-5	-	-	TRBJ1-4	TGTGCCAGCAGTAAGACCACCTTTGGAATTGGAAAACTGTTTTTT	CASSKTTFGIGKLFF
TRBV7-7	-	-	TRBJ2-5	TGTGCCAGCAGCTTACGAGGACGGACAACAGAAGAGACCCAGTACTTC	CASSLRGRTTEETQYF
TRBV6-5	TRBD1	-	TRBJ1-2	TGTGCCAGCAGTTACATCTCAGGGGGCTTTGGCTACACCTTC	CASSYISGGFGYTF
TRBV7-6	-	-	TRBJ2-1	TGTGCCAGCAGCTCCAACAATGAGCAGTTCTTC	CASSSNNEQFF
TRBV4-1	TRBD1	-	TRBJ1-1	TGCGCCAGCAGCGTTCGACAGGGGTTCATGAACACTGAAGCTTTCTTT	CASSVRQGFMNTEAFF
TRBV13	TRBD2	-	TRBJ2-1	TGTGCCAGCAGCCTACGCCCGGGACTAGCGGGACAAGAGCAGTTCTTC	CASSLRPGLAGQEQFF
TRBV7-9	TRBD2	-	TRBJ2-1	TGTGCCAGCAGCCCCGGTTTTTCTAGCGGGAGTGGATCCTACAATGAGCAGTTCTTC	CASSPGFSSGSGSYNEQFF
TRBV27	TRBD1	-	TRBJ2-1	TGTGCCAGCAGTAACCGGGACAGGGACAATGAGCAGTTCTTC	CASSNRDRDNEQFF
TRBV28	-	few	TRBJ1-2	TGTGCCAGCACTTCTCTTGTGAACTATGGCTACACCTTC	CASTSLVNYGYTF
TRBV20-1	TRBD2	-	TRBJ2-5	TGCAGCGCCCCGGGGGGGGAGACCCAGTACTTC	CSAPGGETQYF
TRBV7-9	-	once	TRBJ2-1	TGTGCCAGCAGCTCCCACCCGGGGGGCGGGGCAAACAATGAGCAGTTCTTC	CASSSHPGGGANNEQFF
TRBV6-1	-	-	TRBJ1-1	TGTGCCAGCAAGGGACACATGAACACTGAAGCTTTCTTT	CASKGHMNTEAFF
TRBV7-9	-	-	TRBJ1-5	TGTGCCAGCAGCTTTCGACGGGGCGTCGATAGCAATCAGCCCCAGCATTTT	CASSFRRGVDSNQPQHF
TRBV19	TRBD2	-	TRBJ2-1	TGTGCCAGTAGTATAGGCCTAGCGGGAACCTACAATGAGCAGTTCTTC	CASSIGLAGTYNEQFF
TRBV19	-	-	TRBJ2-1	TGTGCAACCCGTGAGGGGGAGTCGTTCAATGAGCAGTTCTTC	CATREGESFNEQFF
TRBV10-3	-	-	TRBJ1-1	TGTGCCATCAGTGACACGGAGAACACTGAAGCTTTCTTT	CAISDTENTEAFF
TRBV16	-	-	TRBJ1-2	TGTGCCAGCAGCCAATCGAGGCAGGGTAGCTATGGCTACACCTTC	CASSQSRQGSYGYTF
TRBV27	-	-	TRBJ2-7	TGTGCCAGCAGTATCACCGGGACACTAGTAACCTACGAGCAGTACTTC	CASSITGTLVTYEQYF
TRBV4-1	TRBD2	-	TRBJ2-7	TGCGCCAGCAGCCAAGGAGATCGGACTAGTCCAATAGAGCAGTACTTC	CASSQGDRTSPIEQYF
TRBV19	TRBD1	once	TRBJ1-5	TGTGCCAGTAGTATAGCCCGAGGGGGCTTCGCCAATCAGCCCCAGCATTTT	CASSIARGGFANQPQHF
TRBV28	-	-	TRBJ2-7	TGTGCCAGCAGTAACGGTCTCACCTCCTACGAGCAGTACTTC	CASSNGLTSYEQYF
TRBV9	-	-	TRBJ2-1	TGTGCCAGCAGCGTATCGGGGGAGGATTACACTGAGCAGTTCTTC	CASSVSGEDYTEQFF
TRBV10-3	-	few	TRBJ2-5	TGTGCCATCAGTGCCGGGTGGGAGAGGGAGACCCAGTACTTC	CAISAGWERETQYF
TRBV19	-	-	TRBJ2-3	TGTGCCAGTAGTATAGATGGGGAAGATACGCAGTATTTT	CASSIDGEDTQYF
TRBV4-1	TRBD2	-	TRBJ2-3	TGCGCCAGCAGCCTCGCTAGCGGGAGAGCAGATACGCAGTATTTT	CASSLASGRADTQYF
TRBV29-1	-	-	TRBJ1-1	TGCAGCGTGAAGTTAGTCACTGAAGCTTTCTTT	CSVKLVTEAFF
TRBV13	-	-	TRBJ2-2	TGTGCCAGCAGCTCATGGGGACTTCACACCGGGGAGCTGTTTTTT	CASSSWGLHTGELFF
TRBV7-2	-	-	TRBJ1-2	TGTGCCAGCAGCTTAGCAGGGAGGAATGGCTACACCTTC	CASSLAGRNGYTF
TRBV9	-	few	TRBJ1-1	TGTGCCAGCAGCTCCAGTTTGGCGAACGCTGAAGCTTTCTTT	CASSSSLANAEAFF